This is a list of T cell receptor beta chains from one sample in a study of shared clonotypes between healthy human individuals. TCRdb's copy holds only in-frame clones and misses some; the assay was immunoSEQ multiplex PCR. The sample contains 800,000 to 950,000 clones, 96% of which appear only once. Input material: naive CD8+ T cells sorted from blood. The receptors were gathered from a man under 40 in good health. The CDR3 runs from the conserved cysteine through the conserved F or W. A D gene is named only where the DNA matches it firmly. Rows give clone size only sometimes, using once, few, many, or a class for an expanded clone.

v_call	d_call	clone_size	j_call	cdr3_nt	cdr3_aa
TRBV7-9	.	.	TRBJ2-5	TGTGCCAGCAGCTTAGCGGGGGGTAGCAAGGAGACCCAGTACTTC	CASSLAGGSKETQYF
TRBV27	TRBD2	.	TRBJ2-7	TGTGCCAGCAGTTTAATGCGGGAGTACTACGAGCAGTACTTC	CASSLMREYYEQYF
TRBV11-2	.	.	TRBJ2-7	TGTGCCTCCAGGACATTCAGCTCCTACGAGCAGTACTTC	CASRTFSSYEQYF
TRBV15	TRBD1	.	TRBJ1-2	TGTGCCATCACCAGGGGGCACAGCGACTATGGCTACACCTTC	CAITRGHSDYGYTF
TRBV5-6	.	.	TRBJ1-5	TGTGCCAGCAGCTCGATGAACAGGGCTCTGAGTCAGCCCCAGCATTTT	CASSSMNRALSQPQHF
TRBV29-1	TRBD1	.	TRBJ2-7	TGCAGCGTTGAGGGGGGACAGGGGATCTACGAGCAGTACTTC	CSVEGGQGIYEQYF
TRBV4-3	.	.	TRBJ2-2	TGCGCCAGCAGCCAAGATCGCGGGGTCTCTACCGGGGAGCTGTTTTTT	CASSQDRGVSTGELFF
TRBV7-9	.	.	TRBJ1-5	TGTGCCAGCAGCTTAGCCTTACGTGGGGGTATGGATCAGCCCCAGCATTTT	CASSLALRGGMDQPQHF
TRBV7-9	.	.	TRBJ2-3	TGTGCCAGCAGCTTAGCCGAGGGGGGATTTCGCACAGATACGCAGTATTTT	CASSLAEGGFRTDTQYF
TRBV27	TRBD1	.	TRBJ2-7	TGTGCCAGCAGTTTACGGACAGGGGGCGACGAGCAGTACTTC	CASSLRTGGDEQYF
TRBV25-1	.	.	TRBJ2-2	TGTGCCAGCAGTGAATACCAGGGGACGCCCGGGGAGCTGTTTTTT	CASSEYQGTPGELFF
TRBV19	.	.	TRBJ2-1	TGTGCCAGTAGTATAATAGCAAGCATCCACAATGAGCAGTTCTTC	CASSIIASIHNEQFF
TRBV5-4	TRBD1	once	TRBJ2-1	TGTGCCAGCAGCTTCGGGACAGGGGGCAACCATGAGCAGTTCTTC	CASSFGTGGNHEQFF
TRBV6-4	TRBD2	.	TRBJ2-7	TGTGCCAGCAGTGTCGGGACTAGCGGGCCCTACGAGCAGTACTTC	CASSVGTSGPYEQYF
TRBV7-8	.	.	TRBJ2-1	TGTGCCAGCAACCTTCCTCCTTACAATGAGCAGTTCTTC	CASNLPPYNEQFF
TRBV11-2	.	.	TRBJ2-7	TGTGCCAGCAGCTGGGTAGAGCAGTACTTC	CASSWVEQYF
TRBV13	.	once	TRBJ1-2	TGTGCCAGCAGCTCGGGTCTAACAGGCTACACCTTC	CASSSGLTGYTF
TRBV9	.	.	TRBJ2-2	TGTGCCAGCAGAAGCGGGAACACCGGGGAGCTGTTTTTT	CASRSGNTGELFF
TRBV6-5	.	.	TRBJ2-7	TGTGCCAGCAGCCGTGGCTATAATGGGAACTACGAGCAGTACTTC	CASSRGYNGNYEQYF
TRBV20-1	.	.	TRBJ1-2	TGCAGTGCGCGGTCCGTGGATGGCTACACCTTC	CSARSVDGYTF
TRBV18	.	.	TRBJ1-3	TGTGCCAGCTCACCCCCCGGCAAGGGCCCCTCTGGAAACACCATATATTTT	CASSPPGKGPSGNTIYF
TRBV5-5	.	.	TRBJ2-1	TGTGCCAGCGGAATTGGAGGTAATGAGCAGTTCTTC	CASGIGGNEQFF
TRBV6-6	TRBD2	.	TRBJ2-7	TGTGCCAGCAGTTACCCAGGACTAGCGGACGAGCAGTACTTC	CASSYPGLADEQYF
TRBV19	TRBD2	.	TRBJ2-7	TGTGCCAGTAGTATTTTTGATAGCGGGGGCTTTTCGTACGAGCAGTACTTC	CASSIFDSGGFSYEQYF
TRBV18	.	.	TRBJ2-3	TGTGCCAGCTCACCGGCGGGACTCCTCGAACGGGGCACAGATACGCAGTATTTT	CASSPAGLLERGTDTQYF
TRBV5-6	.	.	TRBJ2-2	TGTGCCAGCAGCTTGGCCTCGGGGGAGCTGTTTTTT	CASSLASGELFF
TRBV9	TRBD1	.	TRBJ2-6	TGTGCCAGCAGCACGGACAGGGGAGCGGGGGCCAACGTCCTGACTTTC	CASSTDRGAGANVLTF
TRBV7-9	TRBD1	.	TRBJ2-2	TGTGCCAGCAGCCCGACCCTGGACAGGGCAGGGGCCGGGGAGCTGTTTTTT	CASSPTLDRAGAGELFF
TRBV28	.	.	TRBJ2-1	TGTGCCAGCAGTTTGGTAACCTCCTACAATGAGCAGTTCTTC	CASSLVTSYNEQFF
TRBV18	.	.	TRBJ2-1	TGTGCCAGCGGCGGGGGCCGGAATGAGCAGTTCTTC	CASGGGRNEQFF
TRBV4-1	.	.	TRBJ2-5	TGCGCCAGCAGCCAAGATCCCCTCCTGAGGGTGGAGACCCAGTACTTC	CASSQDPLLRVETQYF
TRBV29-1	.	.	TRBJ2-2	TGCAGCGTTGTCGTACAGGGCCTCACCGGGGAGCTGTTTTTT	CSVVVQGLTGELFF
TRBV7-6	.	.	TRBJ1-4	TGTGCCAGCAGCTTAGGCGCAGCCCGGAGAGAAAAACTGTTTTTT	CASSLGAARREKLFF
TRBV7-8	TRBD2	.	TRBJ2-5	TGTGCCAGCAGCGGACGGACTAGCGACCAAGAGACCCAGTACTTC	CASSGRTSDQETQYF
TRBV27	.	once	TRBJ2-7	TGTGCCAGCAGTTGGGGACTTTCCAGCTACGAGCAGTACTTC	CASSWGLSSYEQYF
TRBV13	.	.	TRBJ2-7	TGTGCCAGCAGCTTAGACCCCTCGGGTGGTCCCTTCCCCGACGAGCAGTACTTC	CASSLDPSGGPFPDEQYF
TRBV5-4	TRBD1	once	TRBJ1-1	TGTGCCAGCAGCTTGTTTAGTCGGACAGGAGGAACTGAAGCTTTCTTT	CASSLFSRTGGTEAFF
TRBV19	.	.	TRBJ2-7	TGTGCCAGTAGCCCCCCCGGCACTTTCTACGAGCAGTACTTC	CASSPPGTFYEQYF
TRBV15	.	.	TRBJ1-1	TGTGCCACCAGCACTCGAAGGCGGGGCACTGAAGCTTTCTTT	CATSTRRRGTEAFF
TRBV9	TRBD1	.	TRBJ2-7	TGTGCCAGCAGCGGGGACAGGGCCTCCTACGAGCAGTACTTC	CASSGDRASYEQYF
TRBV14	TRBD2	.	TRBJ2-1	TGTGCCAGCAGCCAAGGTTGGGGGGGGACTAGCGGAAGCTCCTACAATGAGCAGTTCTTC	CASSQGWGGTSGSSYNEQFF
TRBV29-1	.	.	TRBJ1-1	TGCAGCGGTGGCTCGTGGACTGAAGCTTTCTTT	CSGGSWTEAFF